A selection of T cell receptor beta chains follows, all from one sample in a study of blood T cells in healthy people across ages. MiXCR, applied by TCRdb to the 5' RACE reads, yields one record per CDR3 protein. The sample carries 800,000 or so distinct CDR3 sequences, about 45% recorded once. The specimen was blood. The receptors derive from a man older than 75 in good health. Both conserved end residues are part of each CDR3.

J: TRBJ1-5
V: TRBV29-1
CDR3: CSATVPQEPNQPQHF

J: TRBJ2-2
V: TRBV11-3
CDR3: CASSFGTYDTGELFF

J: TRBJ1-4
V: TRBV12-3/TRBV12-4
CDR3: CASRTGGLSNEKLFF

J: TRBJ2-5
V: TRBV7-2
CDR3: CASSPGLHEETQYF

J: TRBJ2-7
V: TRBV6-2/TRBV6-3
CDR3: CASSWSGREQYF

J: TRBJ1-2
V: TRBV10-3
CDR3: CAMMTGSYGYTF

J: TRBJ2-5
V: TRBV20-1
CDR3: CSADPGQGKETQYF

J: TRBJ2-7
V: TRBV20-1
CDR3: CSASGTPSSSYEQYF

J: TRBJ2-7
V: TRBV27
CDR3: CASSVSHYYEQYF

J: TRBJ1-2
V: TRBV12-3/TRBV12-4
CDR3: CASSVGGIDGYTF

J: TRBJ2-1
V: TRBV24-1
CDR3: CATSDRSGSYNEQFF

J: TRBJ2-7
V: TRBV6-5
CDR3: CASSWTSGLYEQYF

J: TRBJ2-3
V: TRBV13
CDR3: CASSLAGGPGPVYGTQYF

J: TRBJ2-1
V: TRBV29-1
CDR3: CSVAGTSGRSYNEQFF

J: TRBJ2-5
V: TRBV28
CDR3: CASETSGRSETQYF

J: TRBJ2-7
V: TRBV25-1
CDR3: CASSGQLLSYEQYF

J: TRBJ2-1
V: TRBV7-8
CDR3: CASSLVGQPDNEQFF

J: TRBJ2-4
V: TRBV4-2
CDR3: CASSQEIQLGLAENIQYF

J: TRBJ2-1
V: TRBV20-1
CDR3: CSARDDRQVTGGYNEQFF

J: TRBJ1-5
V: TRBV16
CDR3: CASSQGYTGDQPQHF

J: TRBJ1-5
V: TRBV18
CDR3: CASSPGLPGSGQPQHF

J: TRBJ2-5
V: TRBV24-1
CDR3: CATSDSDRGFETQYF

J: TRBJ2-5
V: TRBV20-1
CDR3: CSANNAGTSGKRAETQYF

J: TRBJ2-5
V: TRBV5-1
CDR3: CASSFTSGLADSQETQYF

J: TRBJ2-1
V: TRBV19
CDR3: CASSIGTGSYNEQFF

J: TRBJ1-5
V: TRBV6-1
CDR3: CASSARGSEQPQHF

J: TRBJ2-7
V: TRBV7-2
CDR3: CASSTASGRWGQYF

J: TRBJ2-7
V: TRBV28
CDR3: CASSSSGGTGYEQYF

J: TRBJ2-3
V: TRBV20-1
CDR3: CSVLRGSGTDTQYF

J: TRBJ2-7
V: TRBV7-2
CDR3: CASSLEDYYEQYF

J: TRBJ2-3
V: TRBV7-9
CDR3: CASSFSSSTDTQYF

J: TRBJ2-5
V: TRBV27
CDR3: CASSLGSGTAQETQYF

J: TRBJ2-1
V: TRBV6-2/TRBV6-3
CDR3: CASSLMAGASYNEQFF

J: TRBJ2-4
V: TRBV29-1
CDR3: CSVSGSGGNIQYF

J: TRBJ2-3
V: TRBV7-2
CDR3: CASSPRIEASGSTDTQYF

J: TRBJ2-3
V: TRBV5-1
CDR3: CASSSAYSGRATDTQYF

J: TRBJ2-7
V: TRBV20-1
CDR3: CSAAPGQVGRDEQYF

J: TRBJ2-1
V: TRBV25-1
CDR3: CASSGSTGFDEQFF

J: TRBJ2-4
V: TRBV7-2
CDR3: CASSSDSSSYNEQYF

J: TRBJ1-2
V: TRBV7-2
CDR3: CASSPDNNYGYTF

J: TRBJ2-1
V: TRBV28
CDR3: CASGLEIRGYEQFF

J: TRBJ2-3
V: TRBV3-1
CDR3: CASSHLRVSTDTQYF

J: TRBJ2-3
V: TRBV12-3/TRBV12-4
CDR3: CASSFTSGVSTDTQYF

J: TRBJ2-3
V: TRBV24-1
CDR3: CATSETGGIDTQYF

J: TRBJ2-1
V: TRBV20-1
CDR3: CSAGTSGWSEQFF

J: TRBJ2-1
V: TRBV27
CDR3: CASRGKLAVVGNEQFF

J: TRBJ1-5
V: TRBV5-6
CDR3: CASSLGGTAQHF

J: TRBJ2-3
V: TRBV12-3/TRBV12-4
CDR3: CASSPPGGDTQYF

J: TRBJ2-7
V: TRBV5-1
CDR3: CASSLGGERGSYEQYF

J: TRBJ2-7
V: TRBV7-2
CDR3: CASSLRGSVYEQYF

J: TRBJ1-4
V: TRBV6-5
CDR3: CASSQLTGDEKLFF

J: TRBJ1-2
V: TRBV7-2
CDR3: CASSYSEQGYTF

J: TRBJ1-4
V: TRBV20-1
CDR3: CSAGQGAGLINEKLFF

J: TRBJ2-2
V: TRBV12-3/TRBV12-4
CDR3: CASSVWETGELFF